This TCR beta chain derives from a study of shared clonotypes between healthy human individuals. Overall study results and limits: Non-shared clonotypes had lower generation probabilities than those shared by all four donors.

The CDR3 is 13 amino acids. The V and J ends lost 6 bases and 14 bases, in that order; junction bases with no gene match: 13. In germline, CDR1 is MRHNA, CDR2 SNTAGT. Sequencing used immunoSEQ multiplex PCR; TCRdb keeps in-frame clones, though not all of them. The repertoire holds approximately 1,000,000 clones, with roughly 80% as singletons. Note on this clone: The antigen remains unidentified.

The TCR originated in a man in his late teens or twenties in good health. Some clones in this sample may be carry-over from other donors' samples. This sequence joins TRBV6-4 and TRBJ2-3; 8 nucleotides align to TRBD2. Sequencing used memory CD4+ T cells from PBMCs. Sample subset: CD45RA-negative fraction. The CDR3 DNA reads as TGTGCCAGCAGGGACCAAAGCGGGAGTTTACTGTATTTT. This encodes CASRDQSGSLLYF.